The source of this T cell receptor (beta chain) is a study of Tregs in tolerant kidney transplant recipients. Study observations and caveats: Biological reproducibility was not directly addressed in this study. Donor-specific Treg expansion exceeded global Treg expansion in tolerant patients, suggesting antigen drive.

Comment on this clone: Its cognate antigen is unknown. The read terminates 3 residues before the CDR3 end, so the remaining end is supplied by the germline J gene.

Recipients received nonmyeloablative bone marrow transplants from related graft donors, with transient mixed chimerism. CDR1 and CDR2 (germline): SGHRS, YFSETQ. J lost 5 bases, V lost 0 bases, and 2 bases had no gene match. This CDR3 has 15 amino acids. Libraries were prepared by immunoSEQ multiplex PCR; TCRdb keeps only in-frame clonotypes and omits some of them. Here the sample table reports approximately 30,000 clones. The TCR comes from a human patient who received a combined kidney and bone marrow transplant. The graft donor may be the source of some T cells. J is TRBJ2-5 and V is TRBV5-1; the match to TRBD1 covers 12 bases. The sequencing used CD4+ T cells from blood (PBMCs), collected 24 months after the transplant. CDR3 protein: CASSLGDRGRETQYF. The DNA read from the CDR3 is TGCGCCAGCAGCTTGGGGGACAGGGGGCGCGAGACC.